This T cell receptor beta chain appears in the sequencing data of a study of blood T cells in healthy people across ages. This clonotype was found once. Primed by a sample-barcoded 5' primer and a J-beta primer mix, a second PCR proceeded for about 6 to 12 cycles. MiXCR, applied by TCRdb to the 5' RACE reads, yields one record per CDR3 protein. The sample carries 890,000 or so distinct CDR3 sequences, 62% recorded once. The ends were cut back, 4 bases at V and 0 bases at J, with 10 bases in the middle. In germline, CDR1 is MNHEY, CDR2 SVGAGI. The CDR3 loop spans 15 amino acids. J is TRBJ1-5 and V is TRBV6-5; no firm D call. The source of this sequence is a man younger than 45 in good health. The sample comprised blood. The CDR3 nucleotides are TGTGCCAGCAGTTCAAGACCTAATAGCAATCAGCCCCAGCATTTT. Residues: CASSSRPNSNQPQHF.